These T cell receptor beta chains were read from a single sample in a study of T cells after yellow fever vaccination. TCRdb reanalysed the 5' RACE reads using MiXCR and keeps one entry per CDR3 protein. The sample contains a few hundred thousand distinct CDR3 sequences, about a sixth of which appear only once. The input for sequencing was PBMCs, taken about 5 days after the first yellow fever vaccination. These receptors were obtained from a man aged 18 to 30 who received the YFV17D yellow fever vaccine. Each CDR3 is given with its conserved first and last residue. D genes are given only for firm matches. Clone size appears in some rows only: once, few, many, or a class for an expanded clone.

J: TRBJ1-1; V: TRBV6-2/TRBV6-3; D: .; size: .; DNA: TGTGCCAGCAGTTACGGGAGCCCTCGGGACTCTGAAGCTTTCTTT; CDR3: CASSYGSPRDSEAFF
J: TRBJ2-7; V: TRBV30; D: .; size: .; DNA: TGTGCCTGGGCAGACAGCTCCTACGAGCAGTACTTC; CDR3: CAWADSSYEQYF
J: TRBJ2-2; V: TRBV27; D: .; size: .; DNA: TGTGCCAGCACTGGGGGGGCTAACACCGGGGAGCTGTTTTTT; CDR3: CASTGGANTGELFF
J: TRBJ2-7; V: TRBV12-3/TRBV12-4; D: TRBD1; size: many; DNA: TGTGCCAGCAGTCCGCGGACAGGGGGCAGGTACGAGCAGTACTTC; CDR3: CASSPRTGGRYEQYF
J: TRBJ2-6; V: TRBV5-4; D: TRBD1; size: .; DNA: TGTGCCAGCGGAGGACAGGGCTTTGGGGCCAACGTCCTGACTTTC; CDR3: CASGGQGFGANVLTF
J: TRBJ1-1; V: TRBV9; D: .; size: .; DNA: TGTGCCAGCAGCGTAGTTCAGGGGCAAAAGAACACTGAAGCTTTCTTT; CDR3: CASSVVQGQKNTEAFF
J: TRBJ1-4; V: TRBV4-3; D: .; size: few; DNA: TGCGCCAGCAGCCAAGAAACGGCAGGACCCGAAAAACTGTTTTTT; CDR3: CASSQETAGPEKLFF
J: TRBJ1-2; V: TRBV4-1; D: .; size: .; DNA: TGCGCCAGCAGCCAAGATACCCTCGGAGGGGGCTATGGCTACACCTTC; CDR3: CASSQDTLGGGYGYTF
J: TRBJ2-3; V: TRBV20-1; D: .; size: many; DNA: TGCAGTGCTACCCCTACAGATACGCAGTATTTT; CDR3: CSATPTDTQYF
J: TRBJ1-6; V: TRBV25-1; D: .; size: few; DNA: TGTGCCAGCAGTCCCAGGGTCATCTATAATTCACCCCTCCACTTT; CDR3: CASSPRVIYNSPLHF
J: TRBJ2-3; V: TRBV7-9; D: .; size: .; DNA: TGTGCCGATAAGATCGAGGGAACAGATACGCAGTATTTT; CDR3: CADKIEGTDTQYF